The sequence of this T cell receptor beta chain was determined in a study of cytomegalovirus exposure and HLA in healthy donors (dated by TCRdb to 2017 to 2019). With respect to the entire study: According to an earlier analysis of around 600 of the donors, about 179 million T cells yielded 90 million to 130 million unique TCR beta sequences and about 300 Gb of sequence data. About 320 gigabases of sequencing data and 78 million or so unique TCR sequences were included in an early release covering about 620 HLA-typed donors. The genetic ancestry cluster associated with self-reported Caucasian donors included around 76% of the 300 to 400 genotyped donors. The study aimed to test whether cataloging public T cell receptors could reveal signatures of past pathogen exposure. The study profiled the T cell repertoires of hundreds of subjects by immunosequencing and related them to cytomegalovirus serostatus. Besides the first cohort of roughly 700 subjects, a separate validation cohort made up of 120 different subjects was used. To predict cytomegalovirus infection status, the study combined high-throughput TCR immunosequencing, statistical association of individual TCRs with disease status, and machine learning. A later analysis re-analyzed previously published TCR beta repertoires from 666 donors and added high-resolution HLA genotyping to study TCR occurrence patterns. The later analysis used no new phenotypic data to find candidate immune exposures, relying instead on TCR beta sequences and their occurrence across donors. An earlier analysis of about 600 of the donors used high-throughput TCR beta sequencing to judge whether each TCR beta V gene segment behaved as functional or pseudogenic. Donor age, sex, ethnicity and CMV serostatus were compiled together with the repertoire data. In a later genetic analysis, genome-wide SNP genotypes for about 55% of the 666 donors were used, and that subset was treated as a discovery cohort. All discovery cohort repertoires had been generated on a single sequencing platform. HLA typing included class I and class II loci at four-digit resolution. The number of typed donors differed by locus: about 629-630 for A, B, C, DRB1 and DQB1; some 500 for DQA1; some 590 for DPA1; and roughly 490 for DPB1. A handful of DR-DQ haplotypes were handled as single units for association and clustering because linkage in the cohort was strong. Among almost 400 genotyped donors of the cohort, an average of around 240,000 unique TCR beta nucleotide sequences were sequenced per donor, around 20% of them non-productive. Here is what the overall study found, with its caveats: Because some donors lacked HLA typing at each locus, the association tests relied only on the typed subset. When HLA alleles, especially DR and DQ, strongly co-occurred, attributing TCR associations to individual alleles was difficult. Because the 87-base-pair reads could not distinguish some IMGT-functional V segments, including TRBV6-2 and TRBV6-3, those segments were excluded. An association between a missense DCLRE1C variant and V-gene and J-gene trimming of TCR beta chains was found in a later genetic analysis and replicated in an independent cohort. According to a later genetic analysis, donors in an Asian-associated ancestry cluster had fewer N-insertions in productive TCRs than the approximately 610-donor mean. An earlier analysis of approximately 590 of the donors showed that most TCR beta V segments appeared in productive rearrangements either about 90% or about 30% of the time, which broadly matched IMGT annotations. This cohort had only TCR beta chains sequenced, and the lack of alpha or paired-chain data limited which features could be detected. For the cohort, immune exposure information was limited to CMV serostatus. In a later analysis, HLA-associated TCR beta chains were found to be more clonally expanded and to have lower generation probabilities than equally common non-associated chains. The authors suggested that the approach could potentially be generalized to other disease states and immunological phenotypes. Because counts were too low, around 18 rarely observed V segments, including chromosome 9 orphons, were left out of the earlier analysis of several hundred of the donors. At a false discovery rate of 0.05, a later analysis linked roughly 17,000 TCR beta sequences to specific HLA alleles. Correlated functional status among segregating V segments might reflect linkage disequilibrium, but an unknown experimental factor could not be ruled out. Sequencing depth was assumed to be roughly uniform across donors in the presence/absence analyses, though that assumption may not hold. A further reported finding was that TCR beta sequences accurately predicted the HLA-A and HLA-B alleles for most subjects in the first cohort. A group of highly shared sequence variants was considered likely to be a technical artifact of the sequencing pipeline. A total of about 150 TCR beta chains were listed by the study as associated with cytomegalovirus. Several of the top co-occurrence clusters appeared to be linked to parvovirus B19, influenza, CMV and Epstein-Barr virus, according to a later analysis. Cytomegalovirus status was reported to be diagnosed by the classifier with high specificity and sensitivity in both the original and validation cohorts. In vitro tests confirmed that a few of the cytomegalovirus-associated TCR beta chains recognize cytomegalovirus antigens. Most TCR sequences were observed very rarely across donors, whereas some public TCRs were present in many individuals. According to a later analysis, most CMV-associated TCR beta chains appeared to be HLA-restricted, and the HLA associations seemed to be driven largely by CMV exposure. According to a later analysis, TCR association rates differed among HLA loci, with DRB1 alleles showing the most associated TCRs and HLA-C alleles showing the fewest.

Receptors were amplified or captured by the immunoSEQ multiplex PCR assay. For the multiplex PCR, a mixture combining 60 forward primers for TCR Vbeta segments and 13 reverse primers for TCR Jbeta segments was used. The CDR3 region of rearranged TCR beta genes was amplified from genomic DNA by a multiplex PCR assay. On the Illumina HiSeq System, the amplified TCR beta libraries were sequenced as 87-base-pair reads. As for how the authors treated the data: A later analysis counted 75 million to 100 million unique TCR beta chains across the 670 or so repertoires, and some 12 million of these chains were shared by at least two donors. Raw reads were error-corrected and collapsed into unique sequences by a nearest-neighbor algorithm in which closely related sequences were merged to remove PCR and sequencing errors. To assign V, D and J gene segments, CDR3 sequences were aligned to IMGT reference sequences. For a sequence to be retained, a match of at least six nucleotides to both a V gene segment and a J gene segment was required. A rearrangement was called productive if the CDR3 had no stop codons and remained in frame with V and J, and every other rearrangement was called non-productive. CDR3 was defined according to IMGT convention as the region running from the second conserved V-encoded cysteine to the conserved J-encoded phenylalanine. The earlier analysis of 587 of the donors excluded sequences that lacked an unambiguous match to a single V gene segment. In an earlier analysis of about 590 of the donors, a V segment was called functional when productive rearrangements were above 56.7%, and segregating when the standard deviation between donors exceeded 5%. To diagnose cytomegalovirus status from the catalog of TCR beta chain sequences, a statistical classification framework was built. In a later analysis, V and J genes were assigned by comparing TCR nucleotide sequences against IMGT/GENE-DB human TR gene sequences. A later analysis assigned CDR3 sequences and most-parsimonious VDJ recombination scenarios with the TCRdist pipeline. In a later analysis, every TCR beta chain was defined by the combination of its CDR3 amino acid sequence and its V-gene family, and reads without a unique V-gene family were dropped. A later analysis removed 450 to 600 highly shared, low-generation-probability nucleotide sequences to deal with suspected cross-contamination and a sequencing artifact. In a later analysis, a clonal expansion index for each public chain was calculated from normalized within-repertoire ranks of inferred template counts. In a later analysis, generation probabilities were computed with a VDJ recombination model fitted to out-of-frame rearrangements, and the resulting probabilities were checked against IGoR. A later analysis scored TCR-TCR, TCR-HLA and TCR-CMV co-occurrence with hypergeometric tests, applying a repertoire-size bias correction to TCR pairs. To estimate false discovery rates, a later analysis permuted the HLA or CMV assignments 20 times. A later analysis grouped co-occurring TCRs with DBSCAN, adding TCRdist sequence similarity when clustering within HLA-allele-positive subsets. Repertoires with fewer than 30,000 or more than 120,000 public chains were left out of co-occurrence clustering, as were about 5 repertoires with anomalous nucleotide sharing. Entries here come from immuneACCESS through TCRdb and include only in-frame sequences with V and J called. Some clones fail to appear in such tables; in the studies checked, an unresolved V gene covers under half of the shortfall, and the cause of the remainder is unknown. V and J calls and clone size are copied from that table; D and trimming were computed from the DNA. The sample table lists about 200,000 clones, 60% to 80% of them with a count of one. The biggest ten clones account for 1.5% to 2% of the sample.

The cohort consisted of some 670 healthy bone marrow donors. At the time of sampling, every cohort member was nominally healthy, though immune exposures that went unrecorded were likely present. The donor tested CMV seronegative and was one of the 352 seronegative cohort members. Each donor provided a peripheral blood sample, and peripheral blood mononuclear cells were used for TCR beta sequencing. Genomic DNA extraction from the blood cell samples was performed with the Qiagen DNeasy Blood Extraction Kit. Including cysteine and phenylalanine, the CDR3 has 16 amino acids. Of all the DNA, just the CDR3 is kept, 48 bases in frame from base 1. The germline V and J ends show losses of 4 bases and 0 bases respectively, and no gene match explains 8 bases of the junction. CDR1 and CDR2 (SGHTA, FQGNSA) derive from the germline V gene. In regard to this clone: No antigen is known for it. No base quality information exists; no much larger clone differs at one position.

The sample consisted of PBMCs. Recombination linked TRBV7-2 to TRBJ1-2, with 7 central nucleotides matching TRBD1. This receptor was taken from a man between 18 and 29 years old in good health and CMV-seronegative. The nucleotides are TGTGCCAGCAGCTCACGCCGGACAGGCACTAACTATGGCTACACCTTC. This codes for CASSSRRTGTNYGYTF. Reference TRBV7-2 and TRBJ1-2 genes cover what lies past the CDR3, so the full variable domain is GAGVSQSPSNKVTEKGKDVELRCDPISGHTALYWYRQSLGQGLEFLIYFQGNSAPDKSGLPSDRFSAERTGGSVSTLTIQRTQQEDSAVYLCASSSRRTGTNYGYTFGSGTRLTVV.